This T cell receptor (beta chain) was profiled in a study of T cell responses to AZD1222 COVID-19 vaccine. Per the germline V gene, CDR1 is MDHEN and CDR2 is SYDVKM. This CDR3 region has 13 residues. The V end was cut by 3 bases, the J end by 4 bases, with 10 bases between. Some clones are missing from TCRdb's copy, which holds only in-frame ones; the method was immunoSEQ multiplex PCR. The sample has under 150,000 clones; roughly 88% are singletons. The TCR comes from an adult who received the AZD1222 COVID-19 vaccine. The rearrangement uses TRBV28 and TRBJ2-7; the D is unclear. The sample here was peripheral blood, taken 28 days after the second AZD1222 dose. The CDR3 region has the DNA TGTGCCAGCAGTTTGTCGGCTACGTACGAGCAGTACTTC. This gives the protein CASSLSATYEQYF.